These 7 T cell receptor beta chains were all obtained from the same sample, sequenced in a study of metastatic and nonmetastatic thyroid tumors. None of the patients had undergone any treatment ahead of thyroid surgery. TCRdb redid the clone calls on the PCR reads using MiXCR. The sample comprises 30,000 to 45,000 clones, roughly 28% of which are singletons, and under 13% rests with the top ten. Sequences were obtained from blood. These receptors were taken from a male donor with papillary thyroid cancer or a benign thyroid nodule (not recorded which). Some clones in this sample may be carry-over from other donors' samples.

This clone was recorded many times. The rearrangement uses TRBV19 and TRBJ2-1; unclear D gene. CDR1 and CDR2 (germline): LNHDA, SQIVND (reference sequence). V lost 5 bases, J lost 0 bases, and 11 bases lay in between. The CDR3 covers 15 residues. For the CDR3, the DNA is TGTGCCAGTAGTCCCCAAGTCCTCTCCTACAATGAGCAGTTCTTC. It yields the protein CASSPQVLSYNEQFF.

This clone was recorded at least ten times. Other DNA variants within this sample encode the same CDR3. The CDR3 loop is CASSSVPNQPQHF. The CDR3 DNA reads as TGTGCCAGCAGTTCTGTCCCCAATCAGCCCCAGCATTTT. The rearrangement links TRBV6-1 to TRBJ1-5; D not certain. Germline CDR1 MNHNS, CDR2 SASEGT. The ends were cut back, 5 bases at V and 3 bases at J, with 8 bases in the middle. CDR3 size: 13 residues.

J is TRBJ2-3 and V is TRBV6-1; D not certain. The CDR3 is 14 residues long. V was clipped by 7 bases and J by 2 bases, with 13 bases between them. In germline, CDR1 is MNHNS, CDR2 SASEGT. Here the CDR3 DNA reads TGTGCCAGCAAGCGAGGCTCCTCCACAGATACGCAGTATTTT. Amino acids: CASKRGSSTDTQYF.

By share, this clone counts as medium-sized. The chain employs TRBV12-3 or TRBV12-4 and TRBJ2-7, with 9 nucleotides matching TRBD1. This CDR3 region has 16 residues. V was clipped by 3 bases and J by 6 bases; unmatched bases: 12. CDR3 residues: CASSFGTGRVFAEQYF. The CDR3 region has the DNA TGTGCCAGCAGTTTCGGGACAGGGAGGGTATTCGCCGAGCAGTACTTC.

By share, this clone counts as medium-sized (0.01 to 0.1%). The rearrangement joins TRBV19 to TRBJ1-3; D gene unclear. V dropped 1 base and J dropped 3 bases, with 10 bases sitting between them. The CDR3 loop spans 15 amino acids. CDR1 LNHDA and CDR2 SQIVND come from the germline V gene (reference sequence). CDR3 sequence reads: CASSIAATSGNTIYF. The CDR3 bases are TGTGCCAGTAGTATAGCAGCGACAAGTGGAAACACCATATATTTT. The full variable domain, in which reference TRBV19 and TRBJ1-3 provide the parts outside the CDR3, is DGGITQSPKYLFRKEGQNVTLSCEQNLNHDAMYWYRQDPGQGLRLIYYSQIVNDFQKGDIAEGYSVSREKKESFPLTVTSAQKNPTAFYLCASSIAATSGNTIYFGEGSWLTVV.

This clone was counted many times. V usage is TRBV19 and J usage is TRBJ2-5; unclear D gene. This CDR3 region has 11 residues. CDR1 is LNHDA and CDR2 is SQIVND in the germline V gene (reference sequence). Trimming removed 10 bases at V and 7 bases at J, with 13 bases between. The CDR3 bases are TGTGCCACTCGAGGCACTCGGACCCAGTACTTC. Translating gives CATRGTRTQYF.

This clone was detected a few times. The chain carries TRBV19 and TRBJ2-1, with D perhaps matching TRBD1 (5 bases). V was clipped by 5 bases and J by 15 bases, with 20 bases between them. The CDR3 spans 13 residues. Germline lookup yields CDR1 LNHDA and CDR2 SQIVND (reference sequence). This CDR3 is CASSRLSGAGLFF. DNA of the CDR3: TGTGCCAGTAGTCGCCTGTCTGGGGCAGGGTTGTTCTTC.